The present T cell receptor (beta chain) was sequenced within a study of T cell responses to AZD1222 COVID-19 vaccine. Broader study findings: Variant regions that are unmutated are reportedly the target of nearly half of spike-specific TCRs. Researchers took repertoire samples only after the peak T cell response had come. Clonal diversity was possibly underestimated, and white British individuals and females predominated among donors.

Measured with immunoSEQ multiplex PCR; TCRdb has only the in-frame clones, and not every one. The sample consists of 200,000 to 250,000 clones, around 94% of them appearing once. Germline V gives CDR1 MDHEN, CDR2 SYDVKM. V shed 7 bases and J 5 bases; nucleotides not matched to a gene: 5. The CDR3 sequence is 13 residues long. As concerns this clone: Its specificity is unknown.

This rearrangement joins TRBV28 to TRBJ1-5, with 7 positions matching TRBD1. This sequence originates from an adult who received the MenACWY meningococcal vaccine as a control. The source material was peripheral blood, sampled 28 days after the second dose of the MenACWY control vaccine. The CDR3 region has the DNA TGTGCCAGCAATCGGGACAGTGATCAGCCCCAGCATTTT. This gives the protein CASNRDSDQPQHF. Variable domain in full (rest from reference TRBV28 and TRBJ1-5): DVKVTQSSRYLVKRTGEKVFLECVQDMDHENMFWYRQDPGLGLRLIYFSYDVKMKEKGDIPEGYSVSREKKERFSLILESASTNQTSMYLCASNRDSDQPQHFGDGTRLSIL.